This TCR beta chain was captured by sequencing in a study of blood T cell repertoires in COVID-19 (dated by TCRdb to about 2020). About the full investigation: Samples from collaborators originated in the United States, Italy and Spain and spanned both the acute and convalescent phases of COVID-19. A de-identified subject ID, COVID-19 status, age in years and sex were almost always included in the sample metadata. The material from the prospective study consisted of cDNA or gDNA derived from T cells, B-cell-depleted T cells, or PBMCs. The dataset comprised deeply sampled blood TCRbeta repertoires from subjects exposed to, actively infected with, or recovered from COVID-19. The samples were drawn from the first 160 participants of the ongoing ImmuneRACE study and from 1,200 or so subjects provided by 6 global collaborators. Where available, HLA class I and class II types were obtained from metadata supplied by the sample provider rather than from assay-based typing. The repertoires were released in a freely available public database intended as a resource for research on the immune response to SARS-CoV-2.

Results and caveats for the whole study, not just this receptor: The quantity of clinical and demographic metadata differed by source and by participant and was supplied without curation.

With regard to this clone: Its antigen is unknown. No clone much larger than this one lies a single base away; base qualities are absent.

The immunoSEQ Assay, a bias-controlled multiplex PCR, was used to amplify TCRbeta CDR3 regions from genomic DNA. The published analysis was carried out like this. The number of nucleated cells in each sample was estimated from the amplification of reference gene primers within the assay. To quantify the absolute abundance of each unique TCRbeta CDR3 rearrangement, sequence reads were collapsed and filtered. For each sample, productive Simpson clonality was calculated as the square root of Simpson's diversity index across productive rearrangements. The clones in this table, taken by TCRdb from immuneACCESS, are in-frame only. Not every clone is retained; where verified, under half of the shortfall comes from an unresolved V gene, and the cause of the rest is unknown. V, J and clone size derive from that table, while D and trimming were established from the DNA sequence. This sample comprises 150,000 to 200,000 clones, about nine tenths of them detected only once. Jointly, the top ten make up around 9.5% of the sample.

In the prospective study, participants were roughly 18 to 95 years old, resided in about two dozen geographic areas of the United States, and were enrolled through a virtual design. Cohort assignment in the prospective study relied on participant-reported clinical history from a screening survey and a study questionnaire. Recovered participants in ImmuneRACE Cohort 3 were defined by two consecutive negative NP/OP PCR tests, clearance by a healthcare professional, or resolution of symptoms. In the prospective study, whole blood, serum and a nasopharyngeal or oropharyngeal swab were collected from each participant by mobile phlebotomists. Over a 2-month period, participants in the prospective study had the option of providing additional blood draws and questionnaires. Blood samples from the prospective study were shipped frozen or at room temperature prior to DNA extraction. CDR1 KGHSH and CDR2 LQKENI are derived from the germline V gene. From the cysteine through the phenylalanine, the CDR3 covers 13 amino acids. The DNA shown is the 39-base CDR3, in frame from base 1. From V the trimming removes 1 base and from J it removes 10 bases, while the gene matches leave 4 bases of the junction unaccounted for.

Material: PBMCs or T cells enriched from blood (not recorded which). The sequence is built from TRBV18 and TRBJ1-1; 9 middle bases align to TRBD1. The receptor was isolated from a woman between 18 and 29 years old who had recovered from COVID-19. The CDR3: CASSPRDRAGAFF. The DNA sequence reads TGTGCCAGCTCACCACGGGACAGGGCAGGAGCTTTCTTT.